This TCR beta chain was captured in a study of shared clonotypes between healthy human individuals. Study-level points and caveats: For naive CD4 cells, approximately 4.7% of clonotypes were shared across four donors.

Germline lookup yields CDR1 MNHEY and CDR2 SMNVEV (reference sequence). The CDR3 is made up of 16 amino acids. The V and J ends lost 10 bases and 4 bases, in that order; junction bases with no gene match: 11. As for this clone: Its antigen is not identified.

Repertoires were generated with immunoSEQ multiplex PCR, while TCRdb's copy carries only in-frame clones and drops some. Of over a million clones detected, about three quarters appear once; the ten largest clones hold 1.4%. The sample comprised memory CD4+ T cells sorted from blood. Documented subset: CD45RA-negative fraction. J is TRBJ2-7 and V is TRBV27; 15 bases are a match to TRBD2. The TCR comes from a young man in good health. CDR3 region: CATLSGTSGGRYEQYF. The CDR3 DNA sequence: TGTGCCACCTTATCCGGGACTAGCGGGGGGAGATACGAGCAGTACTTC.